This T cell receptor beta chain was sequenced for a study of T cell changes during pregnancy in multiple sclerosis. Germline V gene data show CDR1 as SGHAT and CDR2 as FQNNGV. The ends lost 0 bases at V and 3 bases at J; junction bases unmatched: 10. This CDR3 is 17 amino acids long. Clones were read by immunoSEQ multiplex PCR, and TCRdb kept only the in-frame ones, dropping some. This sample carries around 70,000 clones, roughly 92% of them seen once, and the ten largest clones take 3.7%. The sequencing used peripheral blood, collected after pregnancy. The rearrangement joins TRBV11-2 to TRBJ2-7, with 8 nucleotides matching TRBD1. The sequence derives from a female donor in good health, enrolled as a control in a pregnancy study. As DNA, the CDR3 is TGTGCCAGCAGCTTAGATTCTTCCGGGACAGGTTACTACGAGCAGTACTTC. It translates to CASSLDSSGTGYYEQYF.